The present T cell receptor (beta chain) was sequenced within a study of neurological immune-mediated disorders. This clonotype was seen at least ten times. Its antigen is undetermined. The authors made cDNA by 5'RACE with 10-nucleotide random UMIs. MiXCR, run by TCRdb on the 5' RACE reads, gives a single entry per CDR3 protein. The sample has 55,000 to 65,000 distinct CDR3 sequences, about 10% seen once. This CDR3 has 13 amino acids. Germline V gene sequence: CDR1 LNHDA, CDR2 SQIVND (reference sequence). V lost 6 bases and J lost 7; bases outside the gene matches: 4. The time point here: longitudinal time-point 1 (baseline). Preparation of the unsorted libraries drew on 2 million PBMCs stored at -80 C. Regarding the study as a whole: Across subjects, expanded clones had no CDR3 amino acid sequences in common, pointing to private repertoires in all groups. Healthy controls had more TCR clonal expansion than multiple sclerosis, which showed the least, whereas HTLV-1-associated myelopathy showed the most.

The chain combines TRBV19 with TRBJ1-5, with 9 bases identical to TRBD1. The specimen was PBMCs. This TCR was sampled from a male donor with HTLV-1-associated myelopathy (HAM/TSP). Here the CDR3 reads CASRGQGGQPQHF. The CDR3 DNA reads as TGTGCCAGTAGGGGACAGGGTGGCCAGCCCCAGCATTTT.